This T cell receptor beta chain was captured by sequencing in a study of vaccination and CD4 T cells after COVID-19. The overall study: The stimulating agents, overlapping spike peptides, came from SARS-CoV-2, HCoV-NL63, HCoV-OC43 and HCoV-229E.

Cultured CD4+ T-cell DNA underwent Oncomine TCR Beta short-read sequencing. TCRdb ran MiXCR on the PCR reads and lists one entry per CDR3 protein. Among 10,000 to 15,000 distinct CDR3 sequences listed, under 80% were seen once. Treatment indicated: approximately 10-day PBMC culture with coronavirus spike peptide pools or control peptides (ViraFEST assay). Trimming took 0 bases from V and 4 from J, leaving 7 bases between them. This CDR3 spans 14 amino acids. The germline CDR1 and CDR2 sequences are LNHDA and SQIVND (reference sequence). Notes on this clonotype: The antigen is undetermined.

This chain links TRBV19 with TRBJ1-5; D is unclear. The sequencing sample was made of CD4+ T cells from blood, cultured in vitro. The sequence was collected from a human donor who had recovered from COVID-19. The CDR3 sequence is CASSIDRWNQPQHF. The CDR3 DNA sequence: TGTGCCAGTAGTATAGATCGGTGGAATCAGCCCCAGCATTTT.